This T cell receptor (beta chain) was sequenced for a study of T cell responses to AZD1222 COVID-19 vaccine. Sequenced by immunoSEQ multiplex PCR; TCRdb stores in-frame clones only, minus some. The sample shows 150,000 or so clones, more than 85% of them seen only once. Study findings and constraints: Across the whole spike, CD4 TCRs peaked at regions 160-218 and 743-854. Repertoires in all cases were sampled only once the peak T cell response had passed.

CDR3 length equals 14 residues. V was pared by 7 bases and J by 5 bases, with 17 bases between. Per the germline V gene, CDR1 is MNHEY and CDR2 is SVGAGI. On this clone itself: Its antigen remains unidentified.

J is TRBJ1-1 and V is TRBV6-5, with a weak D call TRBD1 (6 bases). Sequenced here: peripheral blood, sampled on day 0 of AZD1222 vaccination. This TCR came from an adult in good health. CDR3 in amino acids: CASTYGGARTEAFF. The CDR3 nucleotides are TGTGCCAGCACCTACGGGGGGGCTCGGACTGAAGCTTTCTTT.